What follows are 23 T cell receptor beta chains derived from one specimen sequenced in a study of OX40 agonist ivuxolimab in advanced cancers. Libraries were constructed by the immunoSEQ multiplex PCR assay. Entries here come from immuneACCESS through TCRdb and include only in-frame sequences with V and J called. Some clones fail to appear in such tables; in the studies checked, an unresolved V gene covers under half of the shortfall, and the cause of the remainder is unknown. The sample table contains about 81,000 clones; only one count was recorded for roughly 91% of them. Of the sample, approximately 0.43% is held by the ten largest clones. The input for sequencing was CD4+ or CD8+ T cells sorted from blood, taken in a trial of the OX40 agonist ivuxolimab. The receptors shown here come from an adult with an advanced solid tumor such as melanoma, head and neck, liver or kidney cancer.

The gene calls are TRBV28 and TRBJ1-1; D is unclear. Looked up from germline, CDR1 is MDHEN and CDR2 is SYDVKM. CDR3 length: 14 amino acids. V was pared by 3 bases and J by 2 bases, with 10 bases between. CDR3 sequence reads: CASSFVWKNTEAFF. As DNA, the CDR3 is TGTGCCAGCAGTTTTGTGTGGAAAAACACTGAAGCTTTCTTT.

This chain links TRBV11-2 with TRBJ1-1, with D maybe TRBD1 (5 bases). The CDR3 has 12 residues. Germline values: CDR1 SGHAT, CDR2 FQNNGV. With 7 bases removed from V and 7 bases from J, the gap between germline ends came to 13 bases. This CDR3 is CASTLQDGEAFF. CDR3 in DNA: TGTGCCAGCACACTACAGGACGGTGAAGCTTTCTTT. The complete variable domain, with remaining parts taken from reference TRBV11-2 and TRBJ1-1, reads EAGVAQSPRYKIIEKRQSVAFWCNPISGHATLYWYQQILGQGPKLLIQFQNNGVVDDSQLPKDRFSAERLKGVDSTLKIQPAKLEDSAVYLCASTLQDGEAFFGQGTRLTVV.

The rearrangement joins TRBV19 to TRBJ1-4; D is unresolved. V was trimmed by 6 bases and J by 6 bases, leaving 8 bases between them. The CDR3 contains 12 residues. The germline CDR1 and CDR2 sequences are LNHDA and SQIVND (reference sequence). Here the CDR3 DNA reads TGTGCCAGTAGCCCTGGCGATGAAAAACTGTTTTTT. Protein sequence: CASSPGDEKLFF.

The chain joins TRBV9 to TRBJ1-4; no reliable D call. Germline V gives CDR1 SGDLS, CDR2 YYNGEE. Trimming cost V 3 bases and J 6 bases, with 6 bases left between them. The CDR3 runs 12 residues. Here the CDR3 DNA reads TGTGCCAGCAGCGCGCCGGATGAAAAACTGTTTTTT. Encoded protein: CASSAPDEKLFF.

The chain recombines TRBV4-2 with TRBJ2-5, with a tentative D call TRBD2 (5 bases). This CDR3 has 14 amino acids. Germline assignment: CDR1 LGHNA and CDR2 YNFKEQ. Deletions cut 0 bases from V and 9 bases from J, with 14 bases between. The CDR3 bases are TGTGCCAGCAGCCAAGAGTCCACGGACTGGGCCCAGTACTTC. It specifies CASSQESTDWAQYF.

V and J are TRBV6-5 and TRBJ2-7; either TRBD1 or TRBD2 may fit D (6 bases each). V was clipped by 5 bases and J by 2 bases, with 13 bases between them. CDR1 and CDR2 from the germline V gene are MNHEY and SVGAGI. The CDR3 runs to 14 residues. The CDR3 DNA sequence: TGTGCCAGCAGTCCGGGGGCAGCGACCTACGAGCAGTACTTC. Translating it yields CASSPGAATYEQYF.

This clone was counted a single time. The CDR3 region is CASTLTDGEQFF. In nucleotides, the CDR3 is TGTGCCAGCACCCTAACCGACGGTGAGCAGTTCTTC. This chain joins TRBV7-9 and TRBJ2-1; unclear D gene. The CDR3 has 12 amino acids. V gave up 7 bases and J gave up 9 bases, with 13 bases separating them. The germline CDR1 and CDR2 sequences are SEHNR and FQNEAQ (reference sequence).

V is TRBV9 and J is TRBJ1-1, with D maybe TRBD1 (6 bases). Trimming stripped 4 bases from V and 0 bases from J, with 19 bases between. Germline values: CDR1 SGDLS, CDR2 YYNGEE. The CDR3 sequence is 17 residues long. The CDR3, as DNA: TGTGCCAGCAGCCGACGGACAGAGGGGAATATGAACACTGAAGCTTTCTTT. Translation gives CASSRRTEGNMNTEAFF. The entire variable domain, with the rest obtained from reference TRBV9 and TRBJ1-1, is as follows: DSGVTQTPKHLITATGQRVTLRCSPRSGDLSVYWYQQSLDQGLQFLIQYYNGEERAKGNILERFSAQQFPDLHSELNLSSLELGDSALYFCASSRRTEGNMNTEAFFGQGTRLTVV.

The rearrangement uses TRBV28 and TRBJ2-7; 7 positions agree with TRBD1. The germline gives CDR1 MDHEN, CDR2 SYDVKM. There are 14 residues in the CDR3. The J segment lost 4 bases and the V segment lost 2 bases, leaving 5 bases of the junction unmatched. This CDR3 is CASSLPRGSYEQYF. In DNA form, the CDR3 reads TGTGCCAGCAGTTTACCCAGGGGGTCTTACGAGCAGTACTTC.

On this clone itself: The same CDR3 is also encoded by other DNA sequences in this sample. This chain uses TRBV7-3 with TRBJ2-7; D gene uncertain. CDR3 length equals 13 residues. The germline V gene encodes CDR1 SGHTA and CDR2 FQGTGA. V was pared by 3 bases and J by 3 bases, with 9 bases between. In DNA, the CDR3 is TGTGCCAGCAGCTTCGGTACCGGCTACGAGCAGTACTTC. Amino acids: CASSFGTGYEQYF.

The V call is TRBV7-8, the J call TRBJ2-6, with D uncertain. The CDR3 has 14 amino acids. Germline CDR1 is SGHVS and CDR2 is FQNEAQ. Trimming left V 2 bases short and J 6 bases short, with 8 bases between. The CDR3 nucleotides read TGTGCCAGCAGCTTACCCGTAGCGGCCAACGTCCTGACTTTC. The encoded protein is CASSLPVAANVLTF.

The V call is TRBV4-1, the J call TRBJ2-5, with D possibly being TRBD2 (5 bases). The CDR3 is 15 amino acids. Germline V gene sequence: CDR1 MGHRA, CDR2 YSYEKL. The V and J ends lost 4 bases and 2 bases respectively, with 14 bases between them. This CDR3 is CASSPLEERQETQYF. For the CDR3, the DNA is TGCGCCAGCAGCCCCCTGGAGGAGCGGCAAGAGACCCAGTACTTC.

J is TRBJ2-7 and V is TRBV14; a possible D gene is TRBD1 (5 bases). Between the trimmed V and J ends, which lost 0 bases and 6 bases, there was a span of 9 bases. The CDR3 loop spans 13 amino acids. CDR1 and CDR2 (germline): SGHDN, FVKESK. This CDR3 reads CASSQETRVEQYF. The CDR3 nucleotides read TGTGCCAGCAGCCAAGAGACCAGGGTCGAGCAGTACTTC.

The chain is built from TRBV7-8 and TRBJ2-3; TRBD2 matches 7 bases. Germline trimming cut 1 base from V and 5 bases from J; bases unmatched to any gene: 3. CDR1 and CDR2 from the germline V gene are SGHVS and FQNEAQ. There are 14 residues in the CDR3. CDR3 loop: CASSLGGGGDTQYF. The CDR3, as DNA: TGTGCCAGCAGCTTAGGCGGGGGTGGAGATACGCAGTATTTT.

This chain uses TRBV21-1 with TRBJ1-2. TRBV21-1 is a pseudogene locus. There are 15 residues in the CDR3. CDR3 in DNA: TGTGCCAGCAGCAAAAAGGAGGGTAAAATTAGTAGCTACACCTTC. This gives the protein CASSKKEGKISSYTF.

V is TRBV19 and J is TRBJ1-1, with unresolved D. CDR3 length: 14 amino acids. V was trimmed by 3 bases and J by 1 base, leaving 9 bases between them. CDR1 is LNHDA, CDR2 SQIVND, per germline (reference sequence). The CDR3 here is CASSIPPKNTEAFF. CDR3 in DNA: TGTGCCAGTAGTATCCCTCCTAAGAACACTGAAGCTTTCTTT.

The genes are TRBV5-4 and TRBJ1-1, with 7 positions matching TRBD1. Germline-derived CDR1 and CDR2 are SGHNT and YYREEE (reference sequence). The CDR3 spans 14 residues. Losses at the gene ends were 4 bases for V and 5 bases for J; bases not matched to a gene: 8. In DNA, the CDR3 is TGTGCCAGCAGCATTGACAGGGTTAATACTGAAGCTTTCTTT. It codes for CASSIDRVNTEAFF. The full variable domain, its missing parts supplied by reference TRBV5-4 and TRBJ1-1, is ETGVTQSPTHLIKTRGQQVTLRCSSQSGHNTVSWYQQALGQGPQFIFQYYREEENGRGNFPPRFSGLQFPNYSSELNVNALELDDSALYLCASSIDRVNTEAFFGQGTRLTVV.

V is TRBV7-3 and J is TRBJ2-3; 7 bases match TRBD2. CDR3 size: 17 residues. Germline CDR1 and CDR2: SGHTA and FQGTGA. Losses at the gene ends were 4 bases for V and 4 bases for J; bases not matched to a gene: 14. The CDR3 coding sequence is TGTGCCAGCAGCTCAACCCTTTCGTGGGGGGGACCAGATACGCAGTATTTT. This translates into CASSSTLSWGGPDTQYF.

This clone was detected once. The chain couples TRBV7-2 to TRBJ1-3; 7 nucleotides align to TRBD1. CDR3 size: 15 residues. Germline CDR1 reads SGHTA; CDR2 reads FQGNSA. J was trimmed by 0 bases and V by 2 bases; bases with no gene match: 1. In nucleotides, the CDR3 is TGTGCCAGCAGCTTATACAGGGGCTCTGGAAACACCATATATTTT. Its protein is CASSLYRGSGNTIYF.

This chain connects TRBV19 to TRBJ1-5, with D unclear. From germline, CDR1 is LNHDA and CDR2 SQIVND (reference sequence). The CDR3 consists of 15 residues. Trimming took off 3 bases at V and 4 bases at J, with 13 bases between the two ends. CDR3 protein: CASSMVLMENQPQHF. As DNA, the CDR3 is TGTGCCAGTAGTATGGTCCTCATGGAGAATCAGCCCCAGCATTTT. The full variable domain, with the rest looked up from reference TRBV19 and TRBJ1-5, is DGGITQSPKYLFRKEGQNVTLSCEQNLNHDAMYWYRQDPGQGLRLIYYSQIVNDFQKGDIAEGYSVSREKKESFPLTVTSAQKNPTAFYLCASSMVLMENQPQHFGDGTRLSIL.

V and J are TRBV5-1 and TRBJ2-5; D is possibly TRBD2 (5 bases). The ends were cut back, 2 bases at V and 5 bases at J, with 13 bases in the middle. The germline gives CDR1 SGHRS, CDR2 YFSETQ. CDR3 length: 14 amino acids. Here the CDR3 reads CASSFSGMMETQYF. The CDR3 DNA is TGCGCCAGCAGCTTTTCGGGGATGATGGAGACCCAGTACTTC.

The CDR3 sequence is CASGALGSYGYTF. Written as DNA, the CDR3 is TGTGCCAGCGGGGCGTTGGGGAGCTATGGCTACACCTTC. The chain carries TRBV2 and TRBJ1-2; D is perhaps TRBD1 (5 bases). The CDR3 totals 13 residues. CDR1 is SNHLY and CDR2 is FYNNEI in the germline V gene. V lost 8 bases and J 4 bases, leaving 14 bases between the germline ends.

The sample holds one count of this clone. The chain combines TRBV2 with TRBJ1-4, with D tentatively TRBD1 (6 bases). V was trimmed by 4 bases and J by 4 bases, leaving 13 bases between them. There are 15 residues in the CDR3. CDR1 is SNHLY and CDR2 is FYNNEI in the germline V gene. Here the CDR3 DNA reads TGTGCCAGCAGTGCCGGGGGGGCCGGTAATGAAAAACTGTTTTTT. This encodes CASSAGGAGNEKLFF.